This TCR beta chain is drawn from a study of cytomegalovirus exposure and HLA in healthy donors. About this clone itself: What it binds is not known.

13 Jbeta primers and 60 Vbeta primers were used for the PCR. Sequencing was performed with immunoSEQ multiplex PCR; in TCRdb, only in-frame clones are kept and a portion is missing. The sample carries over 150,000 clones, approximately 84% recorded once. General observations from the study: The authors enumerated over 150 TCR beta chains as linked to cytomegalovirus. In a later analysis, most CMV-associated TCR beta chains appeared HLA-restricted.

In nominal health when sampled, donors likely had unrecorded immune exposures nonetheless. This TCR was sampled from a girl between 5 and 17 years old in good health and CMV-seropositive. The sequenced sample was PBMCs.

CDR3: CASSTTDSYTEAFF. DNA of the CDR3: TGTGCCAGCTCAACAACTGACAGTTACACTGAAGCTTTCTTT. V and J are TRBV18 and TRBJ1-1; tentatively, D is TRBD1 (5 bases). The CDR3 loop spans 14 amino acids. The V and J ends lost 5 bases and 3 bases respectively, with 13 bases between them. Per germline, CDR1 KGHSH and CDR2 LQKENI.